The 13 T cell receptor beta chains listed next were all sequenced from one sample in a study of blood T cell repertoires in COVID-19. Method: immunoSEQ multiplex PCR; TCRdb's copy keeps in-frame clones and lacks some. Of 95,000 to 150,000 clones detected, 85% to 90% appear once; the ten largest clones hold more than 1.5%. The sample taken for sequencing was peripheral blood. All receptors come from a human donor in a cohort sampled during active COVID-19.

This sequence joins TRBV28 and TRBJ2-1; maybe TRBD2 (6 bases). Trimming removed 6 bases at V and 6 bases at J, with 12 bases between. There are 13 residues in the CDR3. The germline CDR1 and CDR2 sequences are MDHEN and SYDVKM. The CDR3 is CASSYLASNEQFF. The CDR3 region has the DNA TGTGCCAGCAGCTACCTAGCGAGCAATGAGCAGTTCTTC. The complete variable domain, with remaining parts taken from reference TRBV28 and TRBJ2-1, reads DVKVTQSSRYLVKRTGEKVFLECVQDMDHENMFWYRQDPGLGLRLIYFSYDVKMKEKGDIPEGYSVSREKKERFSLILESASTNQTSMYLCASSYLASNEQFFGPGTRLTVL.

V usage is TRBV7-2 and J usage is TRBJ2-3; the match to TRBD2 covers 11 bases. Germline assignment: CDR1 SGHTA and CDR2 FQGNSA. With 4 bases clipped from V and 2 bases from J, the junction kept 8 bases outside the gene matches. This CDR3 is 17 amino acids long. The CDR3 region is CASSYPLAGAPTDTQYF. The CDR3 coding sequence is TGTGCCAGCAGCTACCCACTAGCGGGAGCGCCCACAGATACGCAGTATTTT.

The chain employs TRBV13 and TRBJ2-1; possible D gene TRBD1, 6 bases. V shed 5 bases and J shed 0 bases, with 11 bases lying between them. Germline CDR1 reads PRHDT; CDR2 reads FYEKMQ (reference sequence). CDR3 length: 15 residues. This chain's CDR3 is CASSTQGSSYNEQFF. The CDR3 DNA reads TGTGCCAGCAGCACGCAGGGGAGCTCCTACAATGAGCAGTTCTTC.

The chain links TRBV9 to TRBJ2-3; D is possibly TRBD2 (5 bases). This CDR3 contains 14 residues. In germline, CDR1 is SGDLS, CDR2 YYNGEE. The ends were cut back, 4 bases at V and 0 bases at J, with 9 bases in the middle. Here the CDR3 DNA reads TGTGCCAGCAGCCCCCGACTAAGCACAGATACGCAGTATTTT. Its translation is CASSPRLSTDTQYF.

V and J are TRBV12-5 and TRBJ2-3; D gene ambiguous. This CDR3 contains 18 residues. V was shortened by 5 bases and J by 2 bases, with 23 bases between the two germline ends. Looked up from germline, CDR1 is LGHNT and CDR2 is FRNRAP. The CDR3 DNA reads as TGTGCTAGTGGTACCAGCCCTAGTCCTCTCATTATCACAGATACGCAGTATTTT. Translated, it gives CASGTSPSPLIITDTQYF.

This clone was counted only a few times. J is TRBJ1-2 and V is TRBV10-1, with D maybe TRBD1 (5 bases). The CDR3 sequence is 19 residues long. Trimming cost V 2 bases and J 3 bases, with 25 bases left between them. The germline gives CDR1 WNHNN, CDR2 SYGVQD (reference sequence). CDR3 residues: CASSEIFLPGRGPDYGYTF. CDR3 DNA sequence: TGCGCCAGCAGTGAGATTTTTTTGCCAGGGCGGGGACCCGACTATGGCTACACCTTC.

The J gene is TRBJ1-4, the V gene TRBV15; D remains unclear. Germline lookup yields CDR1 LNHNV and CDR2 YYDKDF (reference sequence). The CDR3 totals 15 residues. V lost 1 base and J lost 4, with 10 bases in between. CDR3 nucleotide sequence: TGTGCCACCAGCAGAGTCCTCTCCTATAATGAAAAACTGTTTTTT. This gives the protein CATSRVLSYNEKLFF.

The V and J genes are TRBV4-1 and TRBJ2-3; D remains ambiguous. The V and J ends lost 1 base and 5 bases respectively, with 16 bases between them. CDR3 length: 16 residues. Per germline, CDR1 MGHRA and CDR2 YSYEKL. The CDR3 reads CASSQVYPNQQDTQYF. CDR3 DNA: TGCGCCAGCAGCCAAGTTTACCCAAACCAACAAGATACGCAGTATTTT.

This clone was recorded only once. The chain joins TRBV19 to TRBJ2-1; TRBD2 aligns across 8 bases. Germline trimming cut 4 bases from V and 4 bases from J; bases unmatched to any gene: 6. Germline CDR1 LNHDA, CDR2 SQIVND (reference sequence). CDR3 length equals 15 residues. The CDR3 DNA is TGTGCCAGTAGTAAGGGCGGGGGGTTGTACAATGAGCAGTTCTTC. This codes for CASSKGGGLYNEQFF.

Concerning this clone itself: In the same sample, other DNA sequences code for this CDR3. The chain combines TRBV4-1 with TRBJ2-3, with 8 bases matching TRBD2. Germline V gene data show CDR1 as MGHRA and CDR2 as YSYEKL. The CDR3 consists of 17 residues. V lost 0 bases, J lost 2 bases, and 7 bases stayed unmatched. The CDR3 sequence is CASSQESGRANTDTQYF. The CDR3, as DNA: TGCGCCAGCAGCCAAGAGTCCGGGAGGGCCAACACAGATACGCAGTATTTT.

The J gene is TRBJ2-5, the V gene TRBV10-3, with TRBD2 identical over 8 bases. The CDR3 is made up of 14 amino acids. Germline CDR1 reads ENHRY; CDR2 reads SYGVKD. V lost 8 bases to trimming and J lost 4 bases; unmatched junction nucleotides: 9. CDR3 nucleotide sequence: TGTGCCATCTCAGAACGGGAGGGGCTAGAGACCCAGTACTTC. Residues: CAISEREGLETQYF.

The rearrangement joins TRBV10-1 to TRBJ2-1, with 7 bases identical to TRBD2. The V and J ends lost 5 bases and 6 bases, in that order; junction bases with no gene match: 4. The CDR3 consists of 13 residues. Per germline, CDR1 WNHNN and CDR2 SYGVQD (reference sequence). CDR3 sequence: CASSRGSVNEQFF. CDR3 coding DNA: TGCGCCAGCAGTCGCGGGAGTGTCAATGAGCAGTTCTTC.

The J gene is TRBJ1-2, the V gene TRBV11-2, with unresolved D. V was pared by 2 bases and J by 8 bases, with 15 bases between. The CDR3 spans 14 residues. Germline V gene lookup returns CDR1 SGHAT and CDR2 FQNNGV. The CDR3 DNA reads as TGTGCCAGCAGCTTACAAAGCCGGCCCGGGGGCTACACCTTC. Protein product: CASSLQSRPGGYTF.